This entry lists 30 T cell receptor beta chains sequenced from one sample in a study of T cell responses to AZD1222 COVID-19 vaccine. Assay used: immunoSEQ multiplex PCR; TCRdb lists only in-frame clones, some missing. This sample has 120,000 to 150,000 clones, with approximately 88% found just once. Sequences were derived from peripheral blood, sampled on day 0 of AZD1222 vaccination. The source is an adult in good health.

The gene calls are TRBV9 and TRBJ1-3; D remains ambiguous. The germline gives CDR1 SGDLS, CDR2 YYNGEE. V shed 0 bases and J shed 7 bases, with 14 bases lying between them. The CDR3 is made up of 15 amino acids. CDR3 coding DNA: TGTGCCAGCAGCGTAGCTCATCGCATGGGGAACACCATATATTTT. As protein: CASSVAHRMGNTIYF.

This clone was detected once. The genes are TRBV5-1 and TRBJ1-2; D remains ambiguous. CDR3 length: 14 residues. V gave up 4 bases and J gave up 4 bases, with 14 bases separating them. The germline gives CDR1 SGHRS, CDR2 YFSETQ. CDR3 residues: CASSPQANLYGYTF. The CDR3 bases are TGCGCCAGCAGCCCCCAGGCGAATCTCTATGGCTACACCTTC. The full variable domain, completed using reference TRBV5-1 and TRBJ1-2, is KAGVTQTPRYLIKTRGQQVTLSCSPISGHRSVSWYQQTPGQGLQFLFEYFSETQRNKGNFPGRFSGRQFSNSRSEMNVSTLELGDSALYLCASSPQANLYGYTFGSGTRLTVV.

The chain joins TRBV29-1 to TRBJ2-3, with 7 bases lining up with TRBD1. The ends lost 5 bases at V and 2 bases at J; junction bases unmatched: 4. Germline CDR1 SQVTM, CDR2 ANQGSEA. This CDR3 contains 13 residues. CDR3 sequence: CSVRGLHTDTQYF. The CDR3 nucleotides read TGCAGCGTTAGGGGGCTCCACACAGATACGCAGTATTTT.

The chain links TRBV28 to TRBJ1-1; D ambiguous. CDR1 and CDR2 from the germline V gene are MDHEN and SYDVKM. The CDR3 length is 14 residues. The ends were cut back, 3 bases at V and 10 bases at J, with 18 bases in the middle. CDR3 protein: CASSLEMRPYGAFF. The DNA of the CDR3 is TGTGCCAGCAGTTTGGAGATGAGGCCATACGGAGCTTTCTTT.

The table lists this clone with a count of one. The CDR3 coding sequence is TGTGCCAGCAGCGGGGGGATGGCTAACTATGGCTACACCTTC. Protein: CASSGGMANYGYTF. The V and J genes are TRBV7-2 and TRBJ1-2; D perhaps matches TRBD1 (5 bases). CDR1 is SGHTA, CDR2 FQGNSA, per germline. V was pared by 5 bases and J by 0 bases, with 10 bases between. The CDR3 is 14 amino acids.

The genes are TRBV10-3 and TRBJ2-3; 8 bases line up with TRBD2. Trimming took 2 bases from V and 6 from J; bases not matched to a gene: 7. The V gene's germline CDR1 is ENHRY and CDR2 SYGVKD. This CDR3 has 15 residues. The CDR3 region is CAISESSGVRDTQYF. DNA for the CDR3: TGTGCCATCAGTGAGAGTAGCGGGGTGAGGGATACGCAGTATTTT.

The chain employs TRBV10-3 and TRBJ1-1; the D gene is possibly TRBD1 (5 bases). Per the germline V gene, CDR1 is ENHRY and CDR2 is SYGVKD. This CDR3 region has 14 residues. V shed 3 bases and J shed 3 bases, with 11 bases lying between them. CDR3 loop: CAISDLGPDTEAFF. For the CDR3, the DNA is TGTGCCATCAGTGACTTGGGACCCGACACTGAAGCTTTCTTT.

The chain combines TRBV4-3 with TRBJ1-4, with 8 bases fitting TRBD1. The J segment lost 8 bases and the V segment lost 2 bases, leaving 10 bases of the junction unmatched. CDR1 and CDR2 (germline): LGHNA, YSLEER. This CDR3 has 16 residues. The chain's CDR3 is CASSQSFRGLQEKLFF. Here the CDR3 DNA reads TGCGCCAGCAGCCAAAGTTTCAGGGGGCTTCAGGAAAAACTGTTTTTT.

V usage is TRBV9 and J usage is TRBJ2-3, with D perhaps matching TRBD2 (5 bases). V lost 6 bases and J lost 1, with 12 bases in between. This CDR3 has 14 amino acids. Germline CDR1 is SGDLS and CDR2 is YYNGEE. The chain's CDR3 is CASNQRSRTDTQYF. The CDR3 coding sequence is TGTGCCAGCAATCAGCGGAGCCGCACAGATACGCAGTATTTT.

The chain uses TRBV4-1 and TRBJ1-3; the D gene is possibly TRBD1 (5 bases). V dropped 2 bases and J dropped 2 bases, with 7 bases sitting between them. The CDR3 has 14 residues. In germline, CDR1 is MGHRA, CDR2 YSYEKL. As DNA, the CDR3 is TGCGCCAGCAGCCAACGGGGGACTGGAAACACCATATATTTT. This translates into CASSQRGTGNTIYF.

The chain employs TRBV9 and TRBJ2-4; the D is unclear. Trimming cost V 4 bases and J 2 bases, with 19 bases left between them. CDR3 size: 17 residues. CDR1 is SGDLS and CDR2 is YYNGEE in the germline V gene. The CDR3 nucleotides are TGTGCCAGCAGCCCCCCCGGGTCTGGATTAACCAAAAACATTCAGTACTTC. Residues: CASSPPGSGLTKNIQYF.

CDR3 in DNA: TGTGCCAGCAGCGAACAGCTTTTCTCTGGAAACACCATATATTTT. Protein sequence: CASSEQLFSGNTIYF. The chain couples TRBV6-6 to TRBJ1-3; no reliable D call. Germline V gene data show CDR1 as MNHNY and CDR2 as SVGAGI (reference sequence). Trimming removed 6 bases at V and 0 bases at J, with 12 bases between. The CDR3 sequence is 15 residues long.

The chain recombines TRBV27 with TRBJ1-1, with a weak D call TRBD1 (5 bases). The germline CDR1 and CDR2 sequences are MNHEY and SMNVEV (reference sequence). This CDR3 contains 13 residues. V shed 4 bases and J shed 3 bases, with 9 bases lying between them. Here the CDR3 DNA reads TGTGCCAGCAGTTCCCAGGGCTACACTGAAGCTTTCTTT. It translates to CASSSQGYTEAFF.

The rearrangement links TRBV18 to TRBJ1-5; 7 bases agree with TRBD1. CDR3 length equals 15 residues. Germline V gene data show CDR1 as KGHSH and CDR2 as LQKENI. The ends lost 6 bases at V and 0 bases at J; junction bases unmatched: 5. The CDR3 DNA is TGTGCCAGCTCGCAGGGGGGATATAGCAATCAGCCCCAGCATTTT. Protein product: CASSQGGYSNQPQHF.

This chain uses TRBV19 with TRBJ1-5, with D unclear. The V gene's germline CDR1 is LNHDA and CDR2 SQIVND (reference sequence). V was clipped by 6 bases and J by 0 bases, with 12 bases between them. The CDR3 is 15 amino acids. The CDR3: CASRYPQPSNQPQHF. DNA of the CDR3: TGTGCCAGTAGATACCCGCAGCCTAGCAATCAGCCCCAGCATTTT.

This clone was counted a few times. The chain recombines TRBV28 with TRBJ1-2; TRBD1 agrees at 9 bases. The CDR3 spans 14 residues. Germline values: CDR1 MDHEN, CDR2 SYDVKM. V was pared by 6 bases and J by 7 bases, with 9 bases of the junction left unmatched. DNA for the CDR3: TGTGCCAGCAGAACCGGGACAGGGTCTGCTGGCTACACCTTC. This encodes CASRTGTGSAGYTF.

V usage is TRBV18 and J usage is TRBJ1-1, with TRBD1 identical over 7 bases. The germline V gene encodes CDR1 KGHSH and CDR2 LQKENI. The junction had 10 bases not matched to a gene; V was cut back by 6 bases and J by 3 bases. This CDR3 spans 15 amino acids. Written as DNA, the CDR3 is TGTGCCAGCTCCCGAATTGACAGGGCGGACACTGAAGCTTTCTTT. Encoded protein: CASSRIDRADTEAFF.

The chain combines TRBV6-5 with TRBJ2-7; unclear D gene. V lost 5 bases to trimming and J lost 4 bases, with 6 bases between them. Germline CDR1 is MNHEY and CDR2 is SVGAGI. The CDR3 sequence is 11 residues long. The CDR3 nucleotides read TGTGCCAGCAGTCCGAATTACGAGCAGTACTTC. This encodes CASSPNYEQYF.

There are a few counts of this clone. The identical CDR3 is also encoded by other nucleotide sequences in the sample. V usage is TRBV19 and J usage is TRBJ1-1; D remains unclear. Germline V gene lookup returns CDR1 LNHDA and CDR2 SQIVND (reference sequence). V was pared by 1 base and J by 2 bases, with 8 bases between. The CDR3 consists of 14 residues. In DNA form, the CDR3 reads TGTGCCAGTAGTATAGGGGGAGAAAACACTGAAGCTTTCTTT. Amino acid sequence: CASSIGGENTEAFF.

This clone was counted between two and nine times. The chain recombines TRBV5-1 with TRBJ2-3, with TRBD2 matching 8 bases. The CDR3 consists of 15 residues. CDR1 and CDR2 from the germline V gene are SGHRS and YFSETQ. Trimming at V came to 2 bases and at J to 2 bases, leaving 4 bases not matched to a gene. CDR3 bases: TGCGCCAGCAGCTTCCCGGGGGGGCCCACAGATACGCAGTATTTT. It encodes CASSFPGGPTDTQYF.

The chain's CDR3 is CASSPGGRDGYGYTF. The CDR3 coding sequence is TGTGCCAGCTCACCAGGAGGCAGGGACGGCTATGGCTACACCTTC. The V and J genes are TRBV18 and TRBJ1-2, with D maybe TRBD1 (5 bases). The germline V gene encodes CDR1 KGHSH and CDR2 LQKENI. CDR3 length: 15 residues. With 2 bases removed from V and 4 bases from J, the gap between germline ends came to 14 bases. The variable domain in full, completed from reference TRBV18 and TRBJ1-2, reads NAGVMQNPRHLVRRRGQEARLRCSPMKGHSHVYWYRQLPEEGLKFMVYLQKENIIDESGMPKERFSAEFPKEGPSILRIQQVVRGDSAAYFCASSPGGRDGYGYTFGSGTRLTVV.

This chain joins TRBV28 and TRBJ1-6; D may be TRBD1 (6 bases). The length of the CDR3 is 15 residues. From germline, CDR1 is MDHEN and CDR2 SYDVKM. V was cut by 6 bases and J by 7 bases, with 16 bases left in between. CDR3 sequence (DNA): TGTGCCAGCAGCCCTCAGGGGCGCGGGAATTCACCCCTCCACTTT. Translating gives CASSPQGRGNSPLHF.

The chain uses TRBV5-6 and TRBJ1-1, with 10 bases lining up with TRBD1. Per germline, CDR1 SGHDT and CDR2 YYEEEE. The CDR3 totals 16 residues. V lost 5 bases to trimming and J lost 2 bases; unmatched junction nucleotides: 9. The CDR3 DNA reads as TGTGCCAGCAGTCCCCGGGACAGGGGCGGAAACACTGAAGCTTTCTTT. Protein product: CASSPRDRGGNTEAFF.

DNA of the CDR3: TGTGCCAGCAGCTATGGCACAGGCGGGGAGCTGTTTTTT. Its protein is CASSYGTGGELFF. The V and J genes are TRBV7-2 and TRBJ2-2; D is perhaps TRBD1 (5 bases). Germline V gives CDR1 SGHTA, CDR2 FQGNSA. Trimming stripped 4 bases from V and 7 bases from J, with 10 bases between. The CDR3 spans 13 residues.

The chain has TRBV15 and TRBJ1-2, with TRBD1 identical over 9 bases. This CDR3 has 13 amino acids. The germline gives CDR1 LNHNV, CDR2 YYDKDF (reference sequence). V lost 5 bases, J lost 8 bases, and 6 bases stayed unmatched. CDR3 loop: CATSGTGNVGYTF. The CDR3 nucleotides are TGTGCCACCAGCGGGACAGGGAACGTGGGCTACACCTTC.

The V call is TRBV5-4, the J call TRBJ1-2; 9 nucleotides line up with TRBD1. CDR3 length: 14 amino acids. The germline V gene has CDR1 SGHNT and CDR2 YYREEE (reference sequence). V gave up 2 bases and J gave up 5 bases; unmatched junction bases: 4. CDR3 protein: CASSLSGTGYGYTF. The CDR3 region has the DNA TGTGCCAGCAGCTTATCCGGGACAGGGTATGGCTACACCTTC.

A single count supports this clone. In DNA form, the CDR3 reads TGTGCCAGCAGCGTAGCTCCGCGGGTGGACACTGAAGCTTTCTTT. The encoded protein is CASSVAPRVDTEAFF. The chain carries TRBV9 and TRBJ1-1; D remains ambiguous. V lost 0 bases, J lost 3 bases, and 12 bases lay in between. CDR1 and CDR2 (germline): SGDLS, YYNGEE. The CDR3 length is 15 residues. The entire variable domain, with the rest obtained from reference TRBV9 and TRBJ1-1, is as follows: DSGVTQTPKHLITATGQRVTLRCSPRSGDLSVYWYQQSLDQGLQFLIQYYNGEERAKGNILERFSAQQFPDLHSELNLSSLELGDSALYFCASSVAPRVDTEAFFGQGTRLTVV.

The chain links TRBV6-5 to TRBJ1-2, with D tentatively TRBD1 (5 bases). The CDR3 sequence is 12 residues long. The germline V gene has CDR1 MNHEY and CDR2 SVGAGI. Deletions cut 3 bases from V and 8 bases from J, with 10 bases between. The chain's CDR3 is CASSYGGSGYTF. CDR3 nucleotides: TGTGCCAGCAGTTATGGGGGGAGCGGCTACACCTTC.

The chain carries TRBV3-1 (or the pseudogene TRBV3-2) and TRBJ1-2; maybe TRBD1 (5 bases). V dropped 4 bases and J dropped 4 bases, with 13 bases sitting between them. Germline V gives CDR1 LGHDT, CDR2 YNNKEL (reference sequence). The CDR3 length is 14 residues. Here the CDR3 DNA reads TGTGCCAGCAGCCTGGGACCCCGAAGCTATGGCTACACCTTC. Encoded protein: CASSLGPRSYGYTF.

The chain carries TRBV18 and TRBJ2-7; TRBD1 is a possible D gene (5 bases). CDR1 is KGHSH and CDR2 is LQKENI in the germline V gene. Trimming pared 0 bases from V and 5 bases from J, leaving 17 bases between. This CDR3 spans 16 amino acids. The CDR3 protein is CASSPPLAGFYDEQYF. The CDR3 region has the DNA TGTGCCAGCTCACCACCGTTGGCAGGGTTTTACGACGAGCAGTACTTC.